Included here is one T cell receptor beta chain sequence, with context. Its cognate antigen is unknown. This sample is part of a study of blood T cells in healthy people across ages. Study-level points and caveats: Long-lived donors exceeded aged donors in naive CD4+ cells and diversity.

The second PCR ran about 6 to 12 cycles with a sample-barcoded 5' primer and J-beta primers. The yield of each sample was at least 2.5 million CDR3-containing paired-end reads. One entry per CDR3 protein results from TCRdb running MiXCR on the 5' RACE reads. The data show hundreds of thousands of distinct CDR3 sequences, 58% seen once. Per sample, a minimum of 6.5 million PBMCs were isolated. The sample consisted of blood. This TCR was recovered from a man in his thirties or forties in good health.

The CDR3 DNA is TGTGCCAGCAGCCCTAGTCGGGGGGACACTGAAGCTTTCTTT. Protein sequence: CASSPSRGDTEAFF. The chain is built from TRBV7-9 and TRBJ1-1, with D perhaps TRBD1 (5 bases). CDR1 and CDR2 (germline): SEHNR, FQNEAQ (reference sequence). The CDR3 contains 14 residues. V lost 5 bases to trimming and J lost 3 bases, with 13 bases between them.